These T cell receptor beta chains were read from a single sample in a study of siplizumab effects on memory and regulatory T cells. TCRdb's table, derived via immunoSEQ multiplex PCR, lists solely in-frame clones and lacks some. This table has 87,000 or so clones, approximately 93% appearing once. Sequencing was done on a sample of non-Treg CD4+ T cells sorted from blood. These receptor sequences come from a human donor in good health. Both conserved end residues are part of each CDR3. A D gene is named only where the DNA matches it firmly. Clone size, where shown, is once, few, many, or a class for clones that have expanded.

v_gene	j_gene	abundance	d_gene	CDR3nt	CDR3aa
TRBV6-5	TRBJ1-2	-	TRBD1	TGTGCCAGCAGTTACTCGGCAGGGGGCAACTATGGCTACACCTTC	CASSYSAGGNYGYTF
TRBV7-6	TRBJ1-3	once	-	TGTGCCAGCAGCTTATCGGTCGGAAACACCATATATTTT	CASSLSVGNTIYF
TRBV29-1	TRBJ1-1	-	TRBD1	TGCAGCGTCCAGGGACAGGCGAACACTGAAGCTTTCTTT	CSVQGQANTEAFF
TRBV14	TRBJ2-6	-	-	TGTGCCAGCAGCCAAGATTGGGGGAGTGGGGCCAACGTCCTGACTTTC	CASSQDWGSGANVLTF
TRBV5-1	TRBJ1-5	-	TRBD1	TGCGCCAGCAGCCTGGGACAGTTCAATCAGCCCCAGCATTTT	CASSLGQFNQPQHF
TRBV5-1	TRBJ1-1	-	TRBD1	TGCGCCAGCAGCCCGACGGTTACAGGGGGACCGAACACTGAAGCTTTCTTT	CASSPTVTGGPNTEAFF
TRBV18	TRBJ1-4	once	TRBD1	TGTGCCAGCTCTTCCGGGACAGGTTCAAGGGAAAAACTGTTTTTT	CASSSGTGSREKLFF
TRBV19	TRBJ2-7	-	-	TGTGCCAGTAGTATTTCCCCGGACCCCACCTACGAGCAGTACTTC	CASSISPDPTYEQYF
TRBV9	TRBJ1-3	-	TRBD1	TGTGCCAGCAGCGTTACCCCGACAGGGGGAAACACCATATATTTT	CASSVTPTGGNTIYF
TRBV5-1	TRBJ2-7	-	TRBD2	TGCGCCAGCAGCGGCGGGAGTCTGATAAACGAGCAGTACTTC	CASSGGSLINEQYF
TRBV5-1	TRBJ2-5	-	TRBD2	TGCGCCAGCGAGCGAAGCGGGACTAGCGGGAGAGCTAGCCAAGAGACCCAGTACTTC	CASERSGTSGRASQETQYF
TRBV7-6	TRBJ2-1	-	-	TGTGCCAGCAGCTCCTCCCCACTAGCAGGCAATGAGCAGTTCTTC	CASSSSPLAGNEQFF
TRBV30	TRBJ1-2	-	TRBD1	TGTGCCTGGGGTCCGGGACAGGGCTACACCTTC	CAWGPGQGYTF
TRBV5-1	TRBJ1-4	-	TRBD1	TGCGCCAGCAGTCGACAGGGGGCAACTAATGAAAAACTGTTTTTT	CASSRQGATNEKLFF
TRBV11-3	TRBJ2-3	-	-	TGTGCCAGCAGCTTTACGTCCCATACGCAGTATTTT	CASSFTSHTQYF
TRBV30	TRBJ1-1	-	TRBD1	TGTGCCTGGAGTTCACAGGGGGCGGGCACTGAAGCTTTCTTT	CAWSSQGAGTEAFF
TRBV29-1	TRBJ2-3	-	-	TGCAGCTGTCGGAAGGGGCCGAGCACAGATACGCAGTATTTT	CSCRKGPSTDTQYF
TRBV29-1	TRBJ2-1	-	TRBD2	TGCAGCGTATCTAGCGGCATCTCCTACAATGAGCAGTTCTTC	CSVSSGISYNEQFF
TRBV25-1	TRBJ2-5	-	-	TGTGCCAGCAGTGAACGGGGCTGGGAGACCCAGTACTTC	CASSERGWETQYF
TRBV7-9	TRBJ2-7	-	-	TGTGCCAGCAGCTCAACGGGTATCACCGAGCAGTACTTC	CASSSTGITEQYF
TRBV5-1	TRBJ1-6	-	-	TGCGCCAGCAGCTTGGGGGCGGCAGGGACCCTGGGCTCCTATAATTCACCCCTCCACTTT	CASSLGAAGTLGSYNSPLHF
TRBV6-5	TRBJ1-1	-	-	TGTGCCAGCAGTTGGGGAAACCTCTTGAACACTGAAGCTTTCTTT	CASSWGNLLNTEAFF
TRBV11-2	TRBJ2-3	-	-	TGTGCCAGCAGCTTTGGGTTCTACACAGATACGCAGTATTTT	CASSFGFYTDTQYF
TRBV30	TRBJ1-1	-	TRBD1	TGTGCCTGGAGGGGACAGGGATTCACTGAAGCTTTCTTT	CAWRGQGFTEAFF
TRBV10-1	TRBJ1-1	-	-	TGCGCCAGCAGTTCAGGGGCAGGCACTGAAGCTTTCTTT	CASSSGAGTEAFF
TRBV6-5	TRBJ1-2	-	TRBD1	TGTGCCAGCAACGACAGGGACCGTTTGGGCTACACCTTC	CASNDRDRLGYTF
TRBV7-9	TRBJ2-5	-	-	TGTGCCAGCAGCTTAGTGCAAGGAGAGACCCAGTACTTC	CASSLVQGETQYF
TRBV5-1	TRBJ2-1	-	TRBD2	TGCGCCAGCACCGGGACTAGCGGGGGCTATGAGCAGTTCTTC	CASTGTSGGYEQFF
TRBV6-5	TRBJ1-1	-	-	TGTGCCAGCACCTCGAGGCCCGGGTTTGGCACTGAAGCTTTCTTT	CASTSRPGFGTEAFF
TRBV27	TRBJ2-5	-	-	TGTGCCAGCAGTTTAAGGCAGCAAGAGACCCAGTACTTC	CASSLRQQETQYF
TRBV7-2	TRBJ1-3	-	TRBD1	TGTGCCAGCAGCTTCTCAGGGGGCGGAAACACCATATATTTT	CASSFSGGGNTIYF
TRBV18	TRBJ2-6	-	-	TGTGCCAGCTCACCATCTTTCCCAGGACCCTCTGGGGCCAACGTCCTGACTTTC	CASSPSFPGPSGANVLTF
TRBV12-5	TRBJ1-3	-	TRBD1	TGTGCTAGTGGACCCTACAGGGGGCGATTTGGAAACACCATATATTTT	CASGPYRGRFGNTIYF
TRBV5-1	TRBJ2-1	-	TRBD1	TGCGCCAGCAGCCATACGGGACAGGGGGCCTACAATGAGCAGTTCTTC	CASSHTGQGAYNEQFF
TRBV6-1	TRBJ1-2	-	-	TGTGCCGGACGGCGGAGGGCTGTTTGGGGCTACACCTTC	CAGRRRAVWGYTF
TRBV19	TRBJ2-1	-	TRBD1	TGTGCCAGTAGTAGACTTGCAGGACAGGGTCAGTTCTTC	CASSRLAGQGQFF
TRBV6-6	TRBJ1-1	-	-	TGTGCCAGCAAGGGAAGGGGGGACACTGAAGCTTTCTTT	CASKGRGDTEAFF
TRBV7-3	TRBJ2-1	-	TRBD2	TGTGCCAGCAGCTTACTAGCGGGGGTATACAATGAGCAGTTCTTC	CASSLLAGVYNEQFF
TRBV10-3	TRBJ2-7	once	TRBD2	TGTGCCATCAGTGATATAACTAGCGGGAGACTCGAGCAGTACTTC	CAISDITSGRLEQYF
TRBV5-6	TRBJ1-3	once	-	TGTGCCAGCAGCTTGCGAATAGCTTCTATGGGCTCTGGAAACACCATATATTTT	CASSLRIASMGSGNTIYF
TRBV18	TRBJ2-5	once	-	TGTGCCAGCTCACCGCAGGACACACCCAGAGAGACCCAGTACTTC	CASSPQDTPRETQYF
TRBV4-2	TRBJ2-3	-	-	TGTGCCAGCAGCCAGGGGCAGTCAGATACGCAGTATTTT	CASSQGQSDTQYF
TRBV2	TRBJ1-1	few	-	TGTGCCAGCAGTGACGAGTCGAACACTGAAGCTTTCTTT	CASSDESNTEAFF
TRBV6-6	TRBJ2-6	-	-	TGTGCCAGCAGTTCGGCCGTCTCCTCTGGGGCCAACGTCCTGACTTTC	CASSSAVSSGANVLTF
TRBV6-5	TRBJ2-2	-	TRBD1	TGTGCCAGCAGTAAGACAGGGACGAACACCGGGGAGCTGTTTTTT	CASSKTGTNTGELFF
TRBV5-6	TRBJ2-2	-	-	TGTGCCAGCAGCTCTAACAGGGTCACCGGGGAGCTGTTTTTT	CASSSNRVTGELFF
TRBV19	TRBJ1-3	once	-	TGTGCCAGTAGTATAGGAGACTTTTTGAGCGGAAACACCATATATTTT	CASSIGDFLSGNTIYF
TRBV7-9	TRBJ1-2	-	-	TGTGCCAGCAGCCCGCATGACAGGACGTTCTATAGCTACACCTTC	CASSPHDRTFYSYTF
TRBV4-3	TRBJ1-6	-	TRBD1	TGCGCCAGCAGCCCTCGGACAGGCGGGACCCTCCACTTT	CASSPRTGGTLHF
TRBV19	TRBJ1-1	-	-	TGTGCCAGTAGTATAGGAGGACAGAGGAACACTGAAGCTTTCTTT	CASSIGGQRNTEAFF
TRBV7-9	TRBJ2-3	-	-	TGTGCCAGCAGCCAGGGCCAGAAGTTAGATACGCAGTATTTT	CASSQGQKLDTQYF
TRBV28	TRBJ2-3	-	-	TGTGCCAGCAGTCAACAGAGAGATACGCAGTATTTT	CASSQQRDTQYF
TRBV18	TRBJ2-5	-	-	TGTGCCAGCTCACCAACGGGGCCCCCAGAGACCCAGTACTTC	CASSPTGPPETQYF
TRBV9	TRBJ2-2	-	-	TGTGCCAGCAGCGCCCGGGCCACCACCGGGGAGCTGTTTTTT	CASSARATTGELFF
TRBV9	TRBJ1-1	-	TRBD1	TGTGCCAGCAGCCCCCGGACAGGTAGCGGGAATGAAGCTTTCTTT	CASSPRTGSGNEAFF